A selection of T cell receptor beta chains follows, all from one sample in a study of monozygotic twins with inflammatory bowel disease. TCRdb re-called the 5' RACE reads, yielding one record per CDR3 amino acid sequence without DNA. This table lists around 99,000 distinct CDR3 sequences. Material: blood. The origin of the receptors is a human donor with ulcerative colitis or Crohn's disease, or a healthy co-twin of an affected twin (not recorded which). The CDR3 runs from the conserved cysteine through the conserved F or W.

cdr3_aa j_call v_call
CASINVVASGSSYEQYF TRBJ2-7 TRBV28
CASSPPGRNNYGYTF TRBJ1-2 TRBV7-3
CASNPWGLVGTEAFF TRBJ1-1 TRBV5-1
CASSLGLYGVNGYTF TRBJ1-2 TRBV5-1
CASSFSETDTQYF TRBJ2-3 TRBV11-3
CASSAGGSNYQPQHF TRBJ1-5 TRBV21-1
CASGPRTVGGGSNQPQHF TRBJ1-5 TRBV27
CASSPNRDRVYF TRBJ2-7 TRBV11-3
CASSFSQGQTEAFF TRBJ1-1 TRBV7-9
CASSPSVGDEQYF TRBJ2-7 TRBV9
CSAGRGGSQPQHF TRBJ1-5 TRBV20-1
CASSLASGPYNEQFF TRBJ2-1 TRBV7-8
CASSLASGEYEQYF TRBJ2-7 TRBV7-2
CSVGLAGGPDEQYF TRBJ2-7 TRBV29-1
CSASLNQPQHF TRBJ1-5 TRBV20-1
CASSSQRTDTRKQFF TRBJ2-1 TRBV5-5
CSARDRRSALANYGYTF TRBJ1-2 TRBV20-1
CASSDWTGQVEQFF TRBJ2-1 TRBV25-1
CASSFRVTSPLHF TRBJ1-6 TRBV27
CASSPGLAEIGLIGELFF TRBJ2-2 TRBV9
CSASGYNEQFF TRBJ2-1 TRBV20-1
CASTGQAVYEQYF TRBJ2-7 TRBV10-2
CASSPLPTHPEKLFF TRBJ1-4 TRBV6-5
CATSRRDAFGAQYF TRBJ2-5 TRBV15
CATSDRVGTPQDTQYF TRBJ2-3 TRBV24-1
CASRSGNTIYF TRBJ1-3 TRBV6-5
CASSLIGASYEQDF TRBJ2-7 TRBV27
CSASASGDTQYF TRBJ2-3 TRBV20-1
CASSSIDRGGETQYF TRBJ2-5 TRBV28
CASSLDMAADTQYF TRBJ2-3 TRBV11-2
CASRMDSYEQYF TRBJ2-7 TRBV2
CASSGWARQETQYF TRBJ2-5 TRBV5-5
CASSYGENIQYF TRBJ2-4 TRBV6-5
CASSLLTSNYGYTF TRBJ1-2 TRBV5-6
CASSPDRDVIVQAFF TRBJ1-1 TRBV5-1
CASSLSRAGGYGYTF TRBJ1-2 TRBV28
CSVGGTDTQYF TRBJ2-3 TRBV29-1
CASSQNGDSSYEQYF TRBJ2-7 TRBV5-1